This T cell receptor beta chain was obtained from a study of response to subunit inactivated influenza vaccine. Whole-study results and caveats: It was suggested by the authors that few new T cells are recruited by each seasonal influenza vaccination.

TCRdb redid the calling of the RT-PCR reads with MiXCR, one entry per CDR3 protein. The sample carries more than 550,000 distinct CDR3 sequences, 10% to 15% recorded once. This CDR3 is 16 amino acids long. V was clipped by 7 bases and J by 1 base; unmatched bases: 9. Germline-derived CDR1 and CDR2 are MNHEY and SVGEGT. In its sample, this clonotype was seen many times. Its matching antigen is unknown. The gene calls are TRBV6-2 or TRBV6-3 and TRBJ2-2, with 7 bases that match TRBD1. This specimen consisted of PBMCs from blood, obtained on the day of vaccination. This clonotype was sampled from a middle-aged man who received an inactivated influenza vaccine. This chain's CDR3 is CASMPLGDRNTGELFF. CDR3 bases: TGTGCCAGCATGCCCCTTGGGGACAGGAACACCGGGGAGCTGTTTTTT.